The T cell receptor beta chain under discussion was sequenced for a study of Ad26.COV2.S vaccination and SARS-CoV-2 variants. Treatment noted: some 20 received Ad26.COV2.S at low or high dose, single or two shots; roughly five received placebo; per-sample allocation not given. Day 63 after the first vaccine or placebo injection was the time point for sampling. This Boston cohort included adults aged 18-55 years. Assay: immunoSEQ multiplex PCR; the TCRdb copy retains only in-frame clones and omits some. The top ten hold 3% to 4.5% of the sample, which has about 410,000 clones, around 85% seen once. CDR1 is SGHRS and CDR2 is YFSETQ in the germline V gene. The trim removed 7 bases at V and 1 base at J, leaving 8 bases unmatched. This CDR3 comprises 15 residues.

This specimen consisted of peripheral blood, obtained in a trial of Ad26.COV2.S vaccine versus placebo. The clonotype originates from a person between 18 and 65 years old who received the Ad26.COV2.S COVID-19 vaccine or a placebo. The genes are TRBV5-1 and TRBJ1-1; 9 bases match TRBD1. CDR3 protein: CASGTGGLGNTEAFF. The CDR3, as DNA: TGCGCCAGCGGTACAGGGGGCCTAGGGAACACTGAAGCTTTCTTT.